This T cell receptor beta chain emerged from a study of blood T cell repertoires in COVID-19. Study summary: Samples representing acute and convalescent COVID-19 were sourced from the United States, Italy and Spain.

Clones were read by immunoSEQ multiplex PCR, and TCRdb kept only the in-frame ones, dropping some. The top ten hold over 0.8% of the sample, which has 140,000 or so clones, 80% to 90% seen once. CDR3 length: 14 amino acids. V lost 1 base and J lost 5; bases outside the gene matches: 4. Germline V gives CDR1 SGHVS, CDR2 FNYEAQ. The chain recombines TRBV7-6 with TRBJ2-7; 8 nucleotides align to TRBD2. Sequenced material: peripheral blood. This receptor was identified in a woman between 50 and 59 years old with acute or convalescent COVID-19. The DNA of the CDR3 is TGTGCCAGCAGCTTAGGTGTCGGGGGGGACGAGCAGTACTTC. Residues: CASSLGVGGDEQYF.